This is a list of T cell receptor beta chains from one sample in a study of shared clonotypes between healthy human individuals. Produced via immunoSEQ multiplex PCR; TCRdb's table is partial and in-frame only. The data show about 2.3 million clones, over 85% seen once. The sequencing input was naive CD4+ T cells from PBMCs. The source is a man between 18 and 29 years old in good health. Some clones in this sample may be carry-over from other donors' samples. CDR3s leave out the opening cysteine and the closing phenylalanine or tryptophan.

TRBJ2-7 TRBV6-5 ASRRDRAQLYEQY
TRBJ1-1 TRBV7-9 ASSSLGGTEAF
TRBJ1-5 TRBV29-1 SVREGANQPQH
TRBJ2-4 TRBV11-3 ASSSGEIQY
TRBJ2-1 TRBV5-1 ASSLANRWGSVYNEQF
TRBJ2-1 TRBV5-4 ASSDRSGQGGEQF
TRBJ1-1 TRBV4-1 ASSQDGIRGGNTEAF
TRBJ1-2 TRBV5-1 ASSLSATFPLSGYT
TRBJ1-1 TRBV28 ASSRPENTEAF
TRBJ1-1 TRBV6-6 ASSSVNTEAF
TRBJ1-4 TRBV28 ASLPGGTTNEKLF
TRBJ2-3 TRBV19 ASSARTGEGKDTQY
TRBJ2-3 TRBV4-1 ASSQEGTSGTSTDTQY
TRBJ1-1 TRBV7-9 ASSARTGGLNTEAF
TRBJ2-7 TRBV2 ASMGLRDRGEQY
TRBJ2-7 TRBV4-1 ASSQVGGGSHEQY
TRBJ2-2 TRBV5-1 ASSLGGLASNTGELF
TRBJ1-5 TRBV28 ASSPPIYQPQH
TRBJ2-7 TRBV9 ASSIRDGDGSEQY
TRBJ1-5 TRBV2 ASSVGGSQPQH
TRBJ2-3 TRBV28 ASRLGVVVTDTQY
TRBJ2-7 TRBV5-1 ASSRTSGSPYEQY
TRBJ2-7 TRBV19 ATIRPGSYEQY
TRBJ1-2 TRBV28 ASTIGGAYGYT
TRBJ2-7 TRBV5-1 ASTGGVAGVFVQY
TRBJ2-7 TRBV6-1 ACGLAISYEQY
TRBJ2-7 TRBV21-1 ASSSRLIRIAYEQY
TRBJ2-7 TRBV28 ASSFFSEQY
TRBJ2-1 TRBV6-5 ASSLTSGFYNEQF
TRBJ2-1 TRBV5-6 ASSLDRGGGYNEQF
TRBJ2-3 TRBV5-4 ASSLKTPGTSGRYTDTQY
TRBJ2-5 TRBV11-3 ASSLDGGGGRETQY
TRBJ1-1 TRBV9 ASSVQGNTEAF
TRBJ1-2 TRBV11-3 ASSFSEGAPT
TRBJ1-2 TRBV28 ASSLSRGTYGYT
TRBJ1-2 TRBV7-2 ASTPDGGYGYT
TRBJ2-7 TRBV11-2 ACGLAGALSYEQY
TRBJ2-2 TRBV7-8 ASSPVGQRNTGELF
TRBJ1-3 TRBV7-9 ASRPNWSSGNTIY
TRBJ1-6 TRBV7-3 ASSPGGAYSPLH
TRBJ1-2 TRBV6-5 ASSYSLGGVYGYT
TRBJ2-3 TRBV19 ASSITGATDTQY
TRBJ1-5 TRBV2 ASGVGVSNQPQH
TRBJ1-2 TRBV29-1 SAGFGGANYGYT
TRBJ2-5 TRBV7-3 ASSSEGAQETQY
TRBJ2-2 TRBV11-3 ASSLSGGTNTGELF
TRBJ1-5 TRBV11-3 ASSLGGQPQH
TRBJ1-1 TRBV30 AWAAGSTEAF
TRBJ1-1 TRBV27 ASRHRGVRTEAF
TRBJ1-5 TRBV6-6 ATDTGNQPQH
TRBJ2-7 TRBV7-2 ASSLGLAYEQY
TRBJ2-5 TRBV5-1 ASATTGSREETQY
TRBJ1-1 TRBV30 AWRLEGPSNTEAF
TRBJ1-2 TRBV28 ASSPSALGLIGYT
TRBJ2-2 TRBV14 ASSKNRDRSTGELF
TRBJ2-7 TRBV5-1 ASSGTGGTYEQY
TRBJ1-2 TRBV5-4 ASSLMGGDGYT
TRBJ2-3 TRBV2 ASKSGQSTDTQY
TRBJ1-2 TRBV28 ASSLGTGNGYT
TRBJ1-2 TRBV28 ASSFFPGNYGYT